The sequence of this TCR beta chain was determined in a study of cytomegalovirus exposure and HLA in healthy donors. Study at large: Out of 150 million to 200 million T cells, an earlier analysis found some 110 million unique TCR beta sequences in total.

This clone has only one observation. Its matching antigen is unknown. This sample includes further DNA sequences coding for the same CDR3. CDR3 size: 12 residues. Trimming stripped 2 bases from V and 3 bases from J, with 5 bases between. Per the germline V gene, CDR1 is SGHTA and CDR2 is FQGNSA. It was with 60 Vbeta and 13 Jbeta primers that the PCR ran. Clones were read by immunoSEQ multiplex PCR, and TCRdb kept only the in-frame ones, dropping some. The table includes about 260,000 clones, 84% detected once. General study points: Investigators reported 150 to 200 TCR beta chains as tied to cytomegalovirus. CMV serostatus was the sole immune exposure information available. It is likely that the observed cluster of highly shared sequence variants was a sequencing artifact.

The origin of this receptor is a woman aged 40 to 50 in good health and CMV-seropositive. The gene calls are TRBV7-2 and TRBJ2-7; D is unclear. Sequenced: PBMCs. CDR3 sequence (DNA): TGTGCCAGCAGCTTAAACAGCTACGAGCAGTACTTC. Its protein product is CASSLNSYEQYF.